Listed here are 5 T cell receptor beta chains from one sample, sequenced in a study of TIL therapy for anti-PD-1-resistant metastatic lung cancer. Sequencing used immunoSEQ v3. Repertoires were generated with immunoSEQ multiplex PCR, while TCRdb's copy carries only in-frame clones and drops some. The sample shows tens of thousands of clones, around three quarters of them seen only once. Time point in this sample: pre-treatment sample, taken before nivolumab and TIL therapy. Here the sequenced sample was blood, taken at baseline. The receptors stem from a woman between 30 and 79 years old with non-small cell lung cancer.

The sample holds one count of this clone. The CDR3 is CASSWRQGTSGANVLTF. In DNA, the CDR3 is TGCGCCAGCAGCTGGCGGCAGGGAACGAGCGGGGCCAACGTCCTGACTTTC. The chain combines TRBV5-1 with TRBJ2-6; D is perhaps TRBD1 (5 bases). Germline CDR1 SGHRS, CDR2 YFSETQ. Trimming shortened V by 3 bases and J by 4 bases, and 17 bases separated the two germline ends. The CDR3 loop spans 17 amino acids.

The chain is built from TRBV5-1 and TRBJ2-3; D possibly corresponds to TRBD1 (6 bases). Trimming stripped 3 bases from V and 2 bases from J, with 13 bases between. The CDR3 consists of 15 residues. Germline V gives CDR1 SGHRS, CDR2 YFSETQ. The CDR3 sequence: CASSSRQAFTDTQYF. CDR3 in DNA: TGCGCCAGCAGCTCTCGACAGGCGTTCACAGATACGCAGTATTTT.

The chain joins TRBV28 to TRBJ2-7; weak D call: TRBD1 (5 bases). Per germline, CDR1 MDHEN and CDR2 SYDVKM. V lost 2 bases and J lost 3, with 11 bases in between. The CDR3 has 14 amino acids. The CDR3 bases are TGTGCCAGCAGTTTAGTCGGGCAGGGCTACGAGCAGTACTTC. Residues: CASSLVGQGYEQYF. Together with reference TRBV28 and TRBJ2-7, the CDR3 gives the full variable domain: DVKVTQSSRYLVKRTGEKVFLECVQDMDHENMFWYRQDPGLGLRLIYFSYDVKMKEKGDIPEGYSVSREKKERFSLILESASTNQTSMYLCASSLVGQGYEQYFGPGTRLTVT.

The CDR3, as DNA: TGTGCCAGCTCACCAGATAATTCACCCCTCCACTTT. It translates to CASSPDNSPLHF. This rearrangement joins TRBV18 to TRBJ1-6; D is unresolved. The CDR3 loop spans 12 amino acids. Germline CDR1 KGHSH, CDR2 LQKENI. Trimming took off 2 bases at V and 5 bases at J, with 1 base between the two ends.

The rearrangement uses TRBV19 and TRBJ1-6; 7 bases match TRBD1. The J segment lost 10 bases and the V segment lost 5 bases, leaving 8 bases of the junction unmatched. The V gene's germline CDR1 is LNHDA and CDR2 SQIVND (reference sequence). The CDR3 has 14 residues. CDR3 residues: CASSFRQGESPLHF. CDR3 bases: TGTGCCAGTAGTTTTCGACAGGGTGAGTCACCCCTCCACTTT.